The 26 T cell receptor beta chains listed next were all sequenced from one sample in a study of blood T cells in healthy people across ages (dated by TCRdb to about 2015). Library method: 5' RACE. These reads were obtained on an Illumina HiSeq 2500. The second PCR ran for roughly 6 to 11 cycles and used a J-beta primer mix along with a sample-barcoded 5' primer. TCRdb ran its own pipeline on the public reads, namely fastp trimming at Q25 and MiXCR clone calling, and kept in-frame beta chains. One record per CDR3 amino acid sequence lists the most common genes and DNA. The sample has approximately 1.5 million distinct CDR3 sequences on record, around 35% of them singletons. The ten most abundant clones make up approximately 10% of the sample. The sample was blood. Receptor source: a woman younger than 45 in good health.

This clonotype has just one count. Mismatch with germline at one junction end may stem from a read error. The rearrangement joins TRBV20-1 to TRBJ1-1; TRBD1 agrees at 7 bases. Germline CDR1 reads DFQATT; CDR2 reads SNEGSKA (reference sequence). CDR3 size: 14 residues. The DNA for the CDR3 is TGCAGTGCTGGAGGGGGCGCGGGGGGCACTGAAGTTTTCTTT. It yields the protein CSAGGGAGGTEVFF.

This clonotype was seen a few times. CDR3 protein: CASTPGGDYADTQYF. The CDR3, as DNA: TGTGCCAGCACCCCGGGGGGGGATTATGCAGATACGCAGTATTTT. The genes are TRBV7-2 and TRBJ2-3; 8 bases align to TRBD2. The trim removed 7 bases at V and 4 bases at J, leaving 10 bases unmatched. Germline V CDR1 and CDR2: SGHTA, FQGNSA. The CDR3 extends over 15 amino acids.

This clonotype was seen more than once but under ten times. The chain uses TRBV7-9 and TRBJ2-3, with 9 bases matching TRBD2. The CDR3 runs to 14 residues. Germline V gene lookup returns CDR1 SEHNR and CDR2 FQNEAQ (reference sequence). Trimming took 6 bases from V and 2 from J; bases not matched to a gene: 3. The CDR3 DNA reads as TGTGCCAGCAGAGCGGGGGGATTCACAGATACGCAGTATTTT. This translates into CASRAGGFTDTQYF.

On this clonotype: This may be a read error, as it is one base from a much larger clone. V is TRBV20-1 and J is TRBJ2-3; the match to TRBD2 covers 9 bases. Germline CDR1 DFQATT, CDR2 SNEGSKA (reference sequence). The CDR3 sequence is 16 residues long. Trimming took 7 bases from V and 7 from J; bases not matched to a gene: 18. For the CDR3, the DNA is TGCAGTGTTGCTAGTCGGCGGGAGGGGCGTACTAATACGCAGTATTTT. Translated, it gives CSVASRREGRTNTQYF.

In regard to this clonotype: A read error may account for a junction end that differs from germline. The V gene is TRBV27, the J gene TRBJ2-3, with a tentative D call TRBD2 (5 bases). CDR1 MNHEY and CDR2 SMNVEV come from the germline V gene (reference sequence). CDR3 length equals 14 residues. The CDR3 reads CASSSRIEGDAQYF. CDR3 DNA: TGTGCCAGCAGTTCCAGAATTGAGGGAGATGCGCAGTATTTT.

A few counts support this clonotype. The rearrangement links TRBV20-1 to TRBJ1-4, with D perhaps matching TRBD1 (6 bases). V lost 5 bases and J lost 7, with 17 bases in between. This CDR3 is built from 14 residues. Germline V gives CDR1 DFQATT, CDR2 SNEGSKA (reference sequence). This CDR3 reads CSARTTGSSEKLFF. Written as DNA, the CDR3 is TGCAGTGCTCGTACGACAGGAAGTTCTGAAAAACTGTTTTTT.

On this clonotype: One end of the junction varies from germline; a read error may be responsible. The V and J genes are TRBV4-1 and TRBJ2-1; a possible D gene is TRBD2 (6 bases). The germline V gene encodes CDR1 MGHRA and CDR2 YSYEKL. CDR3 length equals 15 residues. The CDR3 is CANSQWREVWNEQFF. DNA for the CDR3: TGCGCCAACAGCCAGTGGAGGGAGGTGTGGAATGAGCAGTTCTTC.

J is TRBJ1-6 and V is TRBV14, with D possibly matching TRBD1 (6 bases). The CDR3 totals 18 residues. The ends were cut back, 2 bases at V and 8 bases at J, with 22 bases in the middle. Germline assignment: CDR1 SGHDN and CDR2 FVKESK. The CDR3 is CASSQLPGGRGLDSPLHF. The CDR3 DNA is TGTGCCAGCAGCCAACTACCTGGAGGGAGGGGGTTGGATTCACCCCTCCACTTT.

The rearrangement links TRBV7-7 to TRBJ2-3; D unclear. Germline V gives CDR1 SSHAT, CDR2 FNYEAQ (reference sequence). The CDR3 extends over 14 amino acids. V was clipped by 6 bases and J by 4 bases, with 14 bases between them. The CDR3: CASSPSGRADTQYF. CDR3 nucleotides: TGTGCCAGCAGTCCCTCCGGGCGAGCAGATACGCAGTATTTT.

The CDR3 is CASSSGTGGLETQYF. CDR3 DNA: TGTGCCAGCAGTTCCGGGACAGGGGGCTTAGAGACCCAGTACTTC. The chain carries TRBV28 and TRBJ2-5; 12 positions match TRBD1. Germline CDR1 MDHEN, CDR2 SYDVKM. The CDR3 is made up of 15 amino acids. The J segment lost 4 bases and the V segment lost 4 bases, leaving 4 bases of the junction unmatched. Together with reference TRBV28 and TRBJ2-5, the CDR3 gives the full variable domain: DVKVTQSSRYLVKRTGEKVFLECVQDMDHENMFWYRQDPGLGLRLIYFSYDVKMKEKGDIPEGYSVSREKKERFSLILESASTNQTSMYLCASSSGTGGLETQYFGPGTRLLVL.

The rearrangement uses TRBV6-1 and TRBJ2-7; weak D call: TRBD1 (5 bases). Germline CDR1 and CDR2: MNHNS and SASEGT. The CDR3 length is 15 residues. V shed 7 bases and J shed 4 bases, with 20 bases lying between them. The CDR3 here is CASIRNQGGTYEQYF. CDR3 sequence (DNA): TGTGCCAGCATCCGGAACCAGGGTGGTACGTACGAGCAGTACTTC.

CDR3 region: CASSPGARGTEAFF. In nucleotides, the CDR3 is TGTGCCAGCAGCCCGGGGGCGAGAGGCACTGAAGCTTTCTTT. The V call is TRBV5-6, the J call TRBJ1-1, with a weak D call TRBD1 (6 bases). Per germline, CDR1 SGHDT and CDR2 YYEEEE. Trimming removed 4 bases from V and 4 bases from J, with 14 bases in between. The CDR3 sequence is 14 residues long.

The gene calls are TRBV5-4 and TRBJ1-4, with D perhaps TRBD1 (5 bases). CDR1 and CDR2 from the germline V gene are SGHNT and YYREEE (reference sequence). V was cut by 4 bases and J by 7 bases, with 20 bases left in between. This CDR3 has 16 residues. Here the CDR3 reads CASSNPGGTSSEKLFF. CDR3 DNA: TGTGCCAGCAGCAACCCGGGAGGGACGAGCTCTGAAAAACTGTTTTTT. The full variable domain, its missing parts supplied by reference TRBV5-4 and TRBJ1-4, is ETGVTQSPTHLIKTRGQQVTLRCSSQSGHNTVSWYQQALGQGPQFIFQYYREEENGRGNFPPRFSGLQFPNYSSELNVNALELDDSALYLCASSNPGGTSSEKLFFGSGTQLSVL.

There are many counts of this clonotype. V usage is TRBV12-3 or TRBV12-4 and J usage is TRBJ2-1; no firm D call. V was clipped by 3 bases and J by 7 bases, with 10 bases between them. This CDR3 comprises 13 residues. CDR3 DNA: TGTGCCAGCAGTTTTTTTTTAGAGAATGAGCAGTTCTTC. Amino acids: CASSFFLENEQFF.

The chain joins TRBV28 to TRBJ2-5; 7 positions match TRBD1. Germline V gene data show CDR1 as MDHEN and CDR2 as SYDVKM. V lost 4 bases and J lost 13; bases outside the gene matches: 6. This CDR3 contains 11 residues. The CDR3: CASSSGTVGYF. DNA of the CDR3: TGTGCCAGCAGTTCCGGGACAGTGGGGTACTTC.

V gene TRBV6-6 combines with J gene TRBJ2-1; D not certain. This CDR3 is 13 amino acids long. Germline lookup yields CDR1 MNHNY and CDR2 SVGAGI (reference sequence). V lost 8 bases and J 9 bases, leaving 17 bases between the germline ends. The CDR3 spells CASQLGMLGEQFF. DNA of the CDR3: TGTGCCAGCCAGTTGGGGATGCTCGGTGAGCAGTTCTTC.

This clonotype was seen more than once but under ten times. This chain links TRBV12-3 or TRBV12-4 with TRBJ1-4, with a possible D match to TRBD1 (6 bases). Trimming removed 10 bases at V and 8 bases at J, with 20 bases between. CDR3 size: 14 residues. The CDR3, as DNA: TGTGCCATCAAACACAGGGCGGGGAACGAAAAACTGTTTTTT. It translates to CAIKHRAGNEKLFF.

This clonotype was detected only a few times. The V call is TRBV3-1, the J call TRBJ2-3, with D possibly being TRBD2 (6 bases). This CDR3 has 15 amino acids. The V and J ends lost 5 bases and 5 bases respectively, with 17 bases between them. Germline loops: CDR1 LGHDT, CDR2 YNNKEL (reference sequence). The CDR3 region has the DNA TGTGCCAGCAGCGAATCACTAGCTGTCAGAGATACGCAGTATTTT. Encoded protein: CASSESLAVRDTQYF.

CDR3 DNA sequence: TGCGCCAGCAGCCCAGACGGTTCAACTAATGAAAAACTGTTTTTT. This gives the protein CASSPDGSTNEKLFF. The chain employs TRBV4-1 and TRBJ1-4, with D unclear. Trimming pared 4 bases from V and 0 bases from J, leaving 9 bases between. The germline gives CDR1 MGHRA, CDR2 YSYEKL. The CDR3 has 15 residues.

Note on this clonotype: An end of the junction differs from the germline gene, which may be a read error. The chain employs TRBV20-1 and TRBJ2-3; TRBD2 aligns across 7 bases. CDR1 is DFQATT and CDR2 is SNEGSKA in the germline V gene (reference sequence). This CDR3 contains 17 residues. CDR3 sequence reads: CSASHGGLTFYTDAQYF. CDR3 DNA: TGCAGTGCCTCTCACGGGGGACTAACCTTTTACACAGATGCGCAGTATTTT.

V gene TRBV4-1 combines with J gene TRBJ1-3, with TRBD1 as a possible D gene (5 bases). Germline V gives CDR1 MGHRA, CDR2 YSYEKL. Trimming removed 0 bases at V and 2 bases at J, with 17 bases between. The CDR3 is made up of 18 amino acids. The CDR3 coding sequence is TGCGCCAGCAGCCAAGATAAGCCGGCCGAGGGGACTGGAAACACCATATATTTT. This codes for CASSQDKPAEGTGNTIYF.

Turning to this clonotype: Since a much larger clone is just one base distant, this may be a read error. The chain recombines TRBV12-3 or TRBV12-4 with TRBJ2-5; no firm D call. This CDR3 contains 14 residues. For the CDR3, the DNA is TGTGTCAGCAGTCCCGATTGGGGACAAGAGACCCAGTACTTC. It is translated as CVSSPDWGQETQYF.

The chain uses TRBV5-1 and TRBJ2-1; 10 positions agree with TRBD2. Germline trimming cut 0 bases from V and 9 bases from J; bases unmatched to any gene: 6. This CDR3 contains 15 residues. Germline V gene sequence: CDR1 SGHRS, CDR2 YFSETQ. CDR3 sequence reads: CASSLGLAGALEQFF. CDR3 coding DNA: TGCGCCAGCAGCTTGGGGCTAGCGGGAGCTCTTGAGCAGTTCTTC.

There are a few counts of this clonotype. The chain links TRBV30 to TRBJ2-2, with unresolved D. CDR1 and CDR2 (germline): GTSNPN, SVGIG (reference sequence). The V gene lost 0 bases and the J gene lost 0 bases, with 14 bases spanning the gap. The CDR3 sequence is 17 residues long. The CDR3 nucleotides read TGTGCCTGGAGTGTGTCCGGCAGACCCCCGAACACCGGGGAGCTGTTTTTT. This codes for CAWSVSGRPPNTGELFF.

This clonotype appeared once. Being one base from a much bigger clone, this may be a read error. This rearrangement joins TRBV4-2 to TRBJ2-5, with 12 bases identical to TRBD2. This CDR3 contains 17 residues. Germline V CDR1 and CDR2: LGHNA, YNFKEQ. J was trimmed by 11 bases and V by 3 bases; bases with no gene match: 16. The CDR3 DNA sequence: TGTGCCAGCAGCCAGGACCCAACTAGCGGGGGGCTCAATGAGCAGTACTTC. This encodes CASSQDPTSGGLNEQYF.

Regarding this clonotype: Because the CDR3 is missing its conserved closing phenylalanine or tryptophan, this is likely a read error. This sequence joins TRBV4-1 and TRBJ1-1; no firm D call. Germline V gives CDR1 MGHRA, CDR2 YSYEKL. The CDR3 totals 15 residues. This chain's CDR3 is CASSQDKSWNTGAFC. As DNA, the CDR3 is TGCGCCAGCAGCCAAGATAAGTCCTGGAACACTGGAGCTTTCTGT.